Included here is one TCR beta chain sequence, with context. The CDR3 has 15 amino acids. J gave up 7 bases and V 0 bases, and 3 bases lay outside the gene matches. The V gene's germline CDR1 is SGHRS and CDR2 YFSETQ. The method was immunoSEQ multiplex PCR; TCRdb's version includes in-frame clones alone and lacks a portion of them. The sample yields 80,000 to 130,000 clones, approximately 94% seen once. This sample stems from a study of T cell changes during pregnancy in multiple sclerosis. This chain connects TRBV5-1 to TRBJ2-1, with 11 positions matching TRBD2. This receptor was taken from a female donor with multiple sclerosis, enrolled in a pregnancy study. This sample comprised peripheral blood, obtained before pregnancy. CDR3 in DNA: TGCGCCAGCAGCTTGGTAGCGGGAGGGCCGAATGAGCAGTTCTTC. Translated, it gives CASSLVAGGPNEQFF.